This TCR beta chain was documented in a study of blood T cell repertoires in COVID-19. The wider study: Whether acute or convalescent, the COVID-19 samples came from the United States, Italy and Spain. T cells, B-cell-depleted T cells, or PBMCs provided the cDNA or gDNA that served as material.

This clone has a single count. V dropped 2 bases and J dropped 2; count of bases not matched to a gene: 8. Germline CDR1 reads SQVTM; CDR2 reads ANQGSEA. This CDR3 has 15 amino acids. In the original processing: Reference gene primer amplification gave nucleated cell count estimates. Some clones are missing from TCRdb's copy, which holds only in-frame ones; the method was immunoSEQ multiplex PCR. That table supplies the V and J calls and clone size; D and trimming were determined from the DNA. Among 100,000 to 150,000 clones, about 79% were seen once, and the ten largest hold about 16%. The chain uses TRBV29-1 and TRBJ2-7; 8 bases fit TRBD1. Input material: peripheral blood. The sequence derives from a woman aged 45-60 years with acute or convalescent COVID-19. The CDR3 loop reads CSVESGQGDPYEQYF. The CDR3 DNA is TGCAGCGTTGAAAGTGGACAGGGCGACCCCTACGAGCAGTACTTC.